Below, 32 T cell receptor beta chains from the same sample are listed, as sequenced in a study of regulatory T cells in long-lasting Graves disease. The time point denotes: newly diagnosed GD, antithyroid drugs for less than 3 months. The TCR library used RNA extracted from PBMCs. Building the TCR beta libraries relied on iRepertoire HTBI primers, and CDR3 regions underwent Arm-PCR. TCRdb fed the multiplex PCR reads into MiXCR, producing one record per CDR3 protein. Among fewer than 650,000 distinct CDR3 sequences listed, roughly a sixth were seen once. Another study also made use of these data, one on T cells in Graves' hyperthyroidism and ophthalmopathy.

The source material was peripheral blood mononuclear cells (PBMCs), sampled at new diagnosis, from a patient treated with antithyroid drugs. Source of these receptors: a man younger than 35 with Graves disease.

CDR3 sequence: CASSRDRDRKYNEQFF. The CDR3, as DNA: TGTGCCAGCAGCCGCGACCGGGACAGAAAATACAATGAGCAGTTCTTC. V and J are TRBV7-9 and TRBJ2-1, with 7 bases that match TRBD1. The CDR3 length is 16 residues. Germline trimming cut 5 bases from V and 4 bases from J; bases unmatched to any gene: 11. Germline V CDR1 and CDR2: SEHNR, FQNEAQ (reference sequence).

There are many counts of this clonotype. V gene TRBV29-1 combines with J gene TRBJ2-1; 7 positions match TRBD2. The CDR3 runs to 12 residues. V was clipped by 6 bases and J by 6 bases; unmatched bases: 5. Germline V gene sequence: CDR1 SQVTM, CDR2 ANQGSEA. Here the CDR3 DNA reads TGCAGCGTACCACCTAGCGGCAATGAGCAGTTCTTC. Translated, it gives CSVPPSGNEQFF.

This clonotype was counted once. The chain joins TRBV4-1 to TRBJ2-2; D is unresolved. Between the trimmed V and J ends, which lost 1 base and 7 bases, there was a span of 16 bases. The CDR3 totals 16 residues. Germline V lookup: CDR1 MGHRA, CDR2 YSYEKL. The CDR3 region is CASSQVPELRHGELFF. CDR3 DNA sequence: TGCGCCAGCAGCCAAGTCCCCGAACTTCGGCACGGGGAGCTGTTTTTT.

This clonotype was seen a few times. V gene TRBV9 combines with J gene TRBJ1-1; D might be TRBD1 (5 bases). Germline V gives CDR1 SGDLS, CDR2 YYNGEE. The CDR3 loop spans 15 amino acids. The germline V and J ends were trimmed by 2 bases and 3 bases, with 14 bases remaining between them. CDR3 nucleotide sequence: TGTGCCAGCAGCGTCGACCCAGGGTGGGACACTGAAGCTTTCTTT. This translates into CASSVDPGWDTEAFF.

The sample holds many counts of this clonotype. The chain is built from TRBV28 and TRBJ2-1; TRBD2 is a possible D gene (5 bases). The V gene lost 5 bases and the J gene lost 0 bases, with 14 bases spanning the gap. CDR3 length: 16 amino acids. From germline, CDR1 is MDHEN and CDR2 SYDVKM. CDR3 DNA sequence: TGTGCCAGCAGTATAGGAGGTAGTATCTCCTACAATGAGCAGTTCTTC. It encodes CASSIGGSISYNEQFF.

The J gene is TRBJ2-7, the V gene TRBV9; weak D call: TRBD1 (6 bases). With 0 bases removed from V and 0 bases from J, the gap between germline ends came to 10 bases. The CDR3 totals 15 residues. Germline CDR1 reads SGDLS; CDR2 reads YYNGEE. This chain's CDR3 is CASSVGVGGSYEQYF. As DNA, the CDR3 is TGTGCCAGCAGCGTAGGCGTAGGGGGCTCCTACGAGCAGTACTTC.

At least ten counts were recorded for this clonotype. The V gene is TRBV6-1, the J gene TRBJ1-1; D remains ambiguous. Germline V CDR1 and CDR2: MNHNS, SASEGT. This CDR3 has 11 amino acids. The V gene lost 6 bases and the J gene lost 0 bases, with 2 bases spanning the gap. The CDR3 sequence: CASRVNTEAFF. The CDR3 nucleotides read TGTGCCAGCAGGGTGAACACTGAAGCTTTCTTT.

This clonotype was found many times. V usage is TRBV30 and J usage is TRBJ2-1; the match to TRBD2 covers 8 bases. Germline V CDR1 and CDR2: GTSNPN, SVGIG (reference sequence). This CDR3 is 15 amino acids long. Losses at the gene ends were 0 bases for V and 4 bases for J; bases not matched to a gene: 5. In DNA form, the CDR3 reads TGTGCCTGGAGTGTATCTAGCGGGTTTTACAATGAGCAGTTCTTC. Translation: CAWSVSSGFYNEQFF.

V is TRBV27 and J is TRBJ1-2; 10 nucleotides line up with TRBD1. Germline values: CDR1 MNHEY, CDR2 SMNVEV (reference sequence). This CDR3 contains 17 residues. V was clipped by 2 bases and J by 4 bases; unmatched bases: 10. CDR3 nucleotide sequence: TGTGCCAGCAGTTTACCCTCCCGGGACAGGGGATCCTATGGCTACACCTTC. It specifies CASSLPSRDRGSYGYTF.

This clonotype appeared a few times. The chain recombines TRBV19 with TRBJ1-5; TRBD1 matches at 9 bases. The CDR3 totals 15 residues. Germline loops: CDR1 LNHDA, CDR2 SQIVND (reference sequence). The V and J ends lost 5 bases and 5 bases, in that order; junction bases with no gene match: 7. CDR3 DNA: TGTGCCAGTAGTCCCCGGGACAGGGTGCATCAGCCCCAGCATTTT. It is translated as CASSPRDRVHQPQHF.

Here the CDR3 reads CASSEGTGAYNEQFF. The CDR3 DNA follows: TGCGCCAGCAGTGAGGGGACAGGGGCCTACAATGAGCAGTTCTTC. The chain carries TRBV10-1 and TRBJ2-1; 10 bases align to TRBD1. This CDR3 contains 15 residues. With V trimmed by 2 bases and J by 2 bases, 0 bases remained unmatched. CDR1 WNHNN and CDR2 SYGVQD come from the germline V gene (reference sequence).

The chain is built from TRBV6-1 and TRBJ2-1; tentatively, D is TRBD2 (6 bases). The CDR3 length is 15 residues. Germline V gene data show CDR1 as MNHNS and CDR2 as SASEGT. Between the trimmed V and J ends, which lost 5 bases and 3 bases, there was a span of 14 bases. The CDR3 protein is CASSKTSTDYNEQFF. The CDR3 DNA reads TGTGCCAGCAGTAAAACTAGCACGGACTACAATGAGCAGTTCTTC.

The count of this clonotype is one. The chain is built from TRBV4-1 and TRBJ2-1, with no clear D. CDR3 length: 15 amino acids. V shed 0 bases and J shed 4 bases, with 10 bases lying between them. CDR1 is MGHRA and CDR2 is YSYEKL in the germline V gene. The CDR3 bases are TGCGCCAGCAGCCAAGATCTGACTCCGTACAATGAGCAGTTCTTC. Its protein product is CASSQDLTPYNEQFF.

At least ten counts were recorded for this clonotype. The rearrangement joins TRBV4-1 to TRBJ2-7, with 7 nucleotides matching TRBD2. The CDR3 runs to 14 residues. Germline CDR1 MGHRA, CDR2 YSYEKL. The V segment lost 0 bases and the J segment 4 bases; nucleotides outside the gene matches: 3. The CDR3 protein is CASSQERLAYEQYF. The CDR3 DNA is TGCGCCAGCAGCCAAGAGAGACTAGCTTACGAGCAGTACTTC.

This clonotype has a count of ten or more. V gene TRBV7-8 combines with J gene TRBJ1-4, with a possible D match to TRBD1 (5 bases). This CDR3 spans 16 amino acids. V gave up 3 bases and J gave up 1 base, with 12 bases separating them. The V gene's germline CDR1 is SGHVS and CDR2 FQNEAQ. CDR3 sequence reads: CASSFGTAGTNEKLFF. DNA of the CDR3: TGTGCCAGCAGCTTCGGGACTGCGGGAACTAATGAAAAACTGTTTTTT.

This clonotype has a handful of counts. The CDR3 bases are TGCAGTGCTAGTCCCGGGACAGGGGAAGTTTTCAAGGGCTACACCTTC. Translation gives CSASPGTGEVFKGYTF. The genes are TRBV20-1 and TRBJ1-2; 10 nucleotides agree with TRBD1. J was trimmed by 8 bases and V by 3 bases; bases with no gene match: 15. The germline V gene encodes CDR1 DFQATT and CDR2 SNEGSKA (reference sequence). The CDR3 is made up of 16 amino acids.

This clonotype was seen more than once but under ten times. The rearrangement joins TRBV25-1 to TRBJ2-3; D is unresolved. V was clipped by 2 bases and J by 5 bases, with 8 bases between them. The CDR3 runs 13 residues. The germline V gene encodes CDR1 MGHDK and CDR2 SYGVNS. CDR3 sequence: CASSERREDTQYF. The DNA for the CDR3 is TGTGCCAGCAGTGAACGTAGGGAAGATACGCAGTATTTT.

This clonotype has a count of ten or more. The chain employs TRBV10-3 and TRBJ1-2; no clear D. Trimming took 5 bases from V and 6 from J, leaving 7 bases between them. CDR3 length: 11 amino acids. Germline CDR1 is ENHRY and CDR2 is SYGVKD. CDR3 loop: CAISRLHGYTF. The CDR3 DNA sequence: TGTGCCATCAGTAGATTGCATGGCTACACCTTC.

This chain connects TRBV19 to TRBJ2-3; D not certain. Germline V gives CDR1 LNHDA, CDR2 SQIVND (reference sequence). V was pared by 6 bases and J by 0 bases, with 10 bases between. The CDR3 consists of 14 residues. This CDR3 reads CASRLDGSTDTQYF. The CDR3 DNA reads TGTGCCAGTAGACTGGACGGCAGCACAGATACGCAGTATTTT.

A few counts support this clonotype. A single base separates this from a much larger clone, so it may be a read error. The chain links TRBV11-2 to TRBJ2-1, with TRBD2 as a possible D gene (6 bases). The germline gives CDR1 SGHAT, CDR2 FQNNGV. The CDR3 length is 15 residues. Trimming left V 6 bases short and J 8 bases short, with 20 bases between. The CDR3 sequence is CASSLVTSRIDEQFF. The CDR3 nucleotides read TGTGCCAGCAGTCTCGTCACTAGCAGGATTGATGAGCAGTTCTTC.

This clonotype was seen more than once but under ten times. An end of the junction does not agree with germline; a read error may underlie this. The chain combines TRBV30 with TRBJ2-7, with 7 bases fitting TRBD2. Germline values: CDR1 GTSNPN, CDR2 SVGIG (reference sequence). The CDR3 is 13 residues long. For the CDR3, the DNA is TGTGCCTGGCCTCGGGAGGTAGCCTACGAGCGGTACTTC. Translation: CAWPREVAYERYF.

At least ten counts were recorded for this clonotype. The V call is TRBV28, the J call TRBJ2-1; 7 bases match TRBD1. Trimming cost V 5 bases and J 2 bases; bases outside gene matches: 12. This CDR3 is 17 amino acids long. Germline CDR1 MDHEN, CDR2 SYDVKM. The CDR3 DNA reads TGTGCCAGCAGTCACCTACCGACAGGGCGCCCCTACAATGAGCAGTTCTTC. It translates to CASSHLPTGRPYNEQFF.

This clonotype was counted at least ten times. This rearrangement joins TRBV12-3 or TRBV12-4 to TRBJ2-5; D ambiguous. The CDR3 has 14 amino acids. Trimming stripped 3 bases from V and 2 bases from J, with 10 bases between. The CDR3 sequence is CASSLRRRQETQYF. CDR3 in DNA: TGTGCCAGCAGTTTGAGGCGGAGACAAGAGACCCAGTACTTC.

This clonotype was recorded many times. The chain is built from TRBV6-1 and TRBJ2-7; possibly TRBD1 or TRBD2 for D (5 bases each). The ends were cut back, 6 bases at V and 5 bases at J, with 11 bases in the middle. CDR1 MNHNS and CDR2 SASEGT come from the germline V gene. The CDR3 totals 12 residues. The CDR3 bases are TGTGCCAGCAGGGGGGAGCGGCACGAGCAGTACTTC. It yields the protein CASRGERHEQYF.

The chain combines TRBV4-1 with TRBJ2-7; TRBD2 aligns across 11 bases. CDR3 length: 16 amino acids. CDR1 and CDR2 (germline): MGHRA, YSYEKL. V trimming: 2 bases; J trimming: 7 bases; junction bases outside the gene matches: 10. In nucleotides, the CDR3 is TGCGCCAGCAGCCAAACGGGACTAGCGGTTCGCGGTGAGCAGTACTTC. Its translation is CASSQTGLAVRGEQYF.

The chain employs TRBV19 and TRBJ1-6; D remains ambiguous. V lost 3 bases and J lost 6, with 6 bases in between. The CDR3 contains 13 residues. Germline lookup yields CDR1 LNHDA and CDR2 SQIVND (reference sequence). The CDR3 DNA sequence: TGTGCCAGTAGTATCTACAGTAATTCACCCCTCCACTTT. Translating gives CASSIYSNSPLHF. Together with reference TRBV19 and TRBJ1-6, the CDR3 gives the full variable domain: DGGITQSPKYLFRKEGQNVTLSCEQNLNHDAMYWYRQDPGQGLRLIYYSQIVNDFQKGDIAEGYSVSREKKESFPLTVTSAQKNPTAFYLCASSIYSNSPLHFGNGTRLTVT.

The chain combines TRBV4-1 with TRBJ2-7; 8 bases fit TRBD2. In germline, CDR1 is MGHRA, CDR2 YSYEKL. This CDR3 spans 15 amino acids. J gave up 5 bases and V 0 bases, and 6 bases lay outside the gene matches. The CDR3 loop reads CASSQDQRERDEQYF. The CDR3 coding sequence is TGCGCCAGCAGCCAAGATCAGCGGGAGCGGGACGAGCAGTACTTC.

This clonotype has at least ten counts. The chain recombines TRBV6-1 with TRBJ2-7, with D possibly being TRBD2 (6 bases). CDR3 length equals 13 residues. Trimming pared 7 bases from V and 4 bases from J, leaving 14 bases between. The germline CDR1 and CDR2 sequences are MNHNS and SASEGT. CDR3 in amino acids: CASIDRERYEQYF. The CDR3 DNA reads TGTGCCAGCATTGACCGGGAGAGATACGAGCAGTACTTC.

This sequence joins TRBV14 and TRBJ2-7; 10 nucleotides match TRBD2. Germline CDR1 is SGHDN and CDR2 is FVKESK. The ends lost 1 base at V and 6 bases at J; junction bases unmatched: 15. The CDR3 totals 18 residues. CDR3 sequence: CASSQAISLAGSSREQYF. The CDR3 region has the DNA TGTGCCAGCAGCCAAGCAATTTCACTAGCGGGATCTTCGCGCGAGCAGTACTTC.

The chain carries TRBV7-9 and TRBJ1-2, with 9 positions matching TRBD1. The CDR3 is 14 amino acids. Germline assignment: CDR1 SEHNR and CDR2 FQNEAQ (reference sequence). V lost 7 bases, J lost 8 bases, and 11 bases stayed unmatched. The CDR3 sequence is CASTVGQGFFGYTF. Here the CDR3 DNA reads TGTGCCAGCACCGTGGGACAGGGCTTCTTCGGCTACACCTTC.

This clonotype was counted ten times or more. The CDR3 spells CASSPPRGSGRNYNEQFF. The DNA for the CDR3 is TGTGCCAGCAGCCCCCCAAGGGGCAGCGGGAGGAACTACAATGAGCAGTTCTTC. The chain recombines TRBV11-2 with TRBJ2-1; 9 bases are shared with TRBD2. The trim removed 5 bases at V and 3 bases at J, leaving 14 bases unmatched. CDR1 is SGHAT and CDR2 is FQNNGV in the germline V gene. The CDR3 loop spans 18 amino acids.

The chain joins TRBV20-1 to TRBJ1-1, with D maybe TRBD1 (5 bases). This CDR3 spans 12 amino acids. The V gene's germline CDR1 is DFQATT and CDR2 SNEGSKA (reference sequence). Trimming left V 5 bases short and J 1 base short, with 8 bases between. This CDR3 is CSAGGWNTEAFF. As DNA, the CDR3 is TGCAGTGCTGGGGGTTGGAACACTGAAGCTTTCTTT.